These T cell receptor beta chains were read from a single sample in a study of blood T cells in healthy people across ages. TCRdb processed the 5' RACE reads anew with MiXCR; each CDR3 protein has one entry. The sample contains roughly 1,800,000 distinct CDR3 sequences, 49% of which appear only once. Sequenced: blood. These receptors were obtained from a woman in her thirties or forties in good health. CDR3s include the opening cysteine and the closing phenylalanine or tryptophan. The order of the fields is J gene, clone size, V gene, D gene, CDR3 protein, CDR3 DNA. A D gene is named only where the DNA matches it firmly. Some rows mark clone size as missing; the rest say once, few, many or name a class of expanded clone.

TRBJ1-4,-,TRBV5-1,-,CASSLGPSSGHNNEKLFF,TGCGCCAGCAGCTTGGGTCCGTCGTCGGGACACAATAATGAAAAACTGTTTTTT
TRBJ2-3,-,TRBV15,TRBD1,CATSAGGTGSDTQYF,TGTGCCACCAGCGCAGGAGGGACAGGATCCGATACGCAGTATTTT
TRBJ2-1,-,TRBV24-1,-,CATSDLQGRGDEQFF,TGTGCCACCAGTGATCTACAGGGACGCGGGGATGAGCAGTTCTTC
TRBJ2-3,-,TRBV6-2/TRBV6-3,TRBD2,CASSYPTGASGAPSTDTQYF,TGTGCCAGCAGTTACCCAACCGGCGCGAGCGGGGCTCCTAGCACAGATACGCAGTATTTT
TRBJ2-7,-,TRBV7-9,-,CASSLPGGAIYEQYF,TGTGCCAGCAGCTTACCGGGCGGGGCGATATACGAGCAGTACTTC
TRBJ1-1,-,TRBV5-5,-,CASSKLANRDNTEAFF,TGTGCCAGCAGCAAATTGGCCAACAGAGACAACACTGAAGCTTTCTTT
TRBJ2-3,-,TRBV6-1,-,CANTEPTDTQYF,TGTGCCAACACCGAGCCGACAGATACGCAGTATTTT
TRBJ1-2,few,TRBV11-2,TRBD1,CASSLDLTGGHGYTF,TGTGCCAGCAGCTTAGATCTTACAGGGGGCCATGGCTACACCTTC
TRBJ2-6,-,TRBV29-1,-,CSALCLGANVLTF,TGCAGCGCGTTGTGTCTGGGGGCCAACGTCCTGACTTTC
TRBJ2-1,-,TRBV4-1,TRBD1,CASSQYLNRDSRYNEQFF,TGCGCCAGCAGCCAATACCTTAACCGGGACAGTCGGTACAATGAGCAGTTCTTC
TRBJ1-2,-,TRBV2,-,CASSEFRDYGYTF,TGTGCCAGCAGTGAATTCCGAGACTATGGCTACACCTTC
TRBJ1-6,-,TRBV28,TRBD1,CASNVPGQGIASPLHF,TGTGCCAGCAACGTCCCGGGACAGGGGATAGCTTCACCCCTCCACTTT
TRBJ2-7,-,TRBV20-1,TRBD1,CSAWGQGAYEQYF,TGCAGTGCTTGGGGACAGGGGGCCTACGAGCAGTACTTC
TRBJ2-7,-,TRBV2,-,CASSEAVGTYEQYF,TGTGCCAGCAGTGAAGCGGTCGGGACCTACGAGCAGTACTTC
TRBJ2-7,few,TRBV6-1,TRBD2,CASKSGRGSYEQYF,TGTGCCAGCAAATCAGGGAGGGGCTCCTACGAGCAGTACTTC
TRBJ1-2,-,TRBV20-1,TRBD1,CSPEGTGKGYTF,TGCAGTCCGGAAGGGACAGGGAAAGGCTACACCTTC
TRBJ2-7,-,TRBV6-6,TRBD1,CASSPGTGALYEQYF,TGTGCCAGCAGTCCCGGGACAGGGGCCCTCTACGAGCAGTACTTC
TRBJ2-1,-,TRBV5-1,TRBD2,CASSSPGLVGGRAYNEQFF,TGCGCCAGCAGCTCACCGGGACTAGTGGGGGGCCGGGCCTACAATGAGCAGTTCTTC
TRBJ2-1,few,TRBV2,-,CASSGQGGAYNEQFF,TGTGCCAGCAGCGGTCAGGGGGGCGCCTACAATGAGCAGTTCTTC
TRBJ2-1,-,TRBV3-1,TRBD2,CASSQDSLAGVVNEQFF,TGTGCCAGCAGCCAAGATTCCCTAGCGGGGGTGGTAAATGAGCAGTTCTTC
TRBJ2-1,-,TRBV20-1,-,CSAREDWGNEQFF,TGCAGTGCTAGAGAGGACTGGGGCAATGAGCAGTTCTTC
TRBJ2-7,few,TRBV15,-,CATSNDPLTGSGIEQYF,TGTGCCACCAGCAACGACCCCCTTACAGGGTCCGGGATCGAGCAGTACTTC
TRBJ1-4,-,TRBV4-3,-,CASSLYSATNEELFF,TGCGCCAGCAGCCTTTACAGTGCAACTAATGAAGAACTGTTTTTT
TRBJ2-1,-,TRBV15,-,CATSRDLRGVHGEQFF,TGTGCCACCAGCAGAGACCTACGCGGGGTGCACGGTGAGCAGTTCTTC
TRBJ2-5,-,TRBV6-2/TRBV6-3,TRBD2,CASSKGLAGAPPYF,TGTGCCAGCAGTAAGGGACTAGCGGGGGCGCCTCCGTACTTC
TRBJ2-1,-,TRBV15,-,CATSRERVLGNEQFF,TGTGCCACCAGCAGAGAAAGGGTTCTCGGGAATGAGCAGTTCTTC
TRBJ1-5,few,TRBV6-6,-,CASRRDVSNQPQHF,TGTGCCAGCAGACGGGACGTTAGCAATCAGCCCCAGCATTTT
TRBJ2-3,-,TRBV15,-,CATSPPRDTQYF,TGTGCCACCAGCCCCCCACGAGATACGCAGTATTTT
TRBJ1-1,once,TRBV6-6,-,CASRITDSSNTEAFF,TGTGCCAGCAGGATCACCGATAGCAGTAACACTGAAGCTTTCTTT
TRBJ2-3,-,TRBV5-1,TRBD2,CASSTGLAGRAGKGDTQYF,TGCGCCAGCAGCACGGGACTAGCGGGGCGCGCTGGAAAGGGGGATACGCAGTATTTT
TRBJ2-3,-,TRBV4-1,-,CASSKTATSTDTQYF,TGCGCCAGCAGCAAAACAGCAACTAGCACAGATACGCAGTATTTT
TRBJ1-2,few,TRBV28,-,CASSFGGFGYTF,TGTGCCAGCAGTTTTGGGGGGTTTGGCTACACCTTC
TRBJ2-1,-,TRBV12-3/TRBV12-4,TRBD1,CASSLGQGGTRGQFF,TGTGCCAGCAGTCTCGGACAGGGGGGTACAAGAGGGCAGTTCTTC
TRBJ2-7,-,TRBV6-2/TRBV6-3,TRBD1,CASTLGQGAFYEQYF,TGTGCCAGCACCCTGGGACAGGGGGCTTTCTACGAGCAGTACTTC
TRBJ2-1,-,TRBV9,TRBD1,CASSAGTGHNEQFF,TGTGCCAGCAGCGCCGGGACAGGGCACAATGAGCAGTTCTTC
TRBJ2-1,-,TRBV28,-,CASNPPEAPYNEQFF,TGTGCCAGCAACCCACCTGAGGCACCCTACAATGAGCAGTTCTTC
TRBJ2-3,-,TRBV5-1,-,CASSLGAGVYTDTQYF,TGCGCCAGCAGCTTGGGGGCAGGCGTTTACACAGATACGCAGTATTTT
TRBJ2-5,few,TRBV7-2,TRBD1,CASSLGGQGSETQYF,TGTGCCAGCAGCTTAGGGGGACAGGGATCGGAGACCCAGTACTTC
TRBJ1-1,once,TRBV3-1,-,CASSLRLSVEAFF,TGTGCCAGCAGCCTGCGCCTATCGGTTGAAGCTTTCTTT
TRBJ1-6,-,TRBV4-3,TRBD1,CASSQDLGQGGYSPLHF,TGCGCCAGCAGCCAAGATCTCGGTCAGGGGGGATATTCACCCCTCCACTTT
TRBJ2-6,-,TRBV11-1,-,CVSSYGSSGANVLTF,TGTGTCAGCAGCTACGGGAGCTCTGGGGCCAACGTCCTGACTTTC
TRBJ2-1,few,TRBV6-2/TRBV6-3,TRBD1,CASSYRDRWLYNEQFF,TGTGCCAGCAGTTACAGGGACAGATGGTTGTACAATGAGCAGTTCTTC
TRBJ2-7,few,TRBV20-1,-,CSSCLRADACYEQYF,TGCAGTTCTTGCCTGCGGGCAGATGCTTGCTACGAGCAGTACTTC
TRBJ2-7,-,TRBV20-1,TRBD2,CSAREGAGVSYEQYF,TGCAGTGCTAGAGAAGGGGCGGGGGTGAGCTACGAGCAGTACTTC
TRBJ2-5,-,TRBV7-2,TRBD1,CASSFQGAQVETQYF,TGTGCCAGCAGCTTCCAGGGGGCGCAGGTAGAGACCCAGTACTTC
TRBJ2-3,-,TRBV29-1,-,CSGWAPPATQYF,TGCAGCGGGTGGGCTCCCCCGGCTACGCAGTATTTT
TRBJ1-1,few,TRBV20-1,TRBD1,CSADGTVYTEAFF,TGCAGTGCGGATGGGACAGTATACACTGAAGCTTTCTTT